Detailed here is one T cell receptor beta chain. The sample originates from a study of blood T cell repertoires in COVID-19. Turning to the study itself: COVID-19 samples from acute and convalescent phases originated in the United States, Italy and Spain. The analysed material was cDNA or gDNA that came from T cells, B-cell-depleted T cells, or PBMCs.

Under the authors' procedure: Reference gene primer amplification gave estimated nucleated cell counts. Some clones are missing from TCRdb's copy, which holds only in-frame ones; the method was immunoSEQ multiplex PCR. Clone size and the V and J calls come from that table; the DNA yielded D and trimming. The sample shows 72,000 or so clones, 75% to 90% of them seen only once. The ends lost 2 bases at V and 0 bases at J; junction bases unmatched: 17. CDR1 is MRHNA and CDR2 is SNTAGT in the germline V gene. This CDR3 has 21 residues. The sample comprised peripheral blood. The sequence was collected from a woman over 75 with active or convalescent COVID-19. The V and J genes are TRBV6-4 and TRBJ1-5, with 9 bases lining up with TRBD1. The CDR3 region has the DNA TGTGCCAGCAGTGACCAGAGACTACCGGGACAGGGACGCTATAGCAATCAGCCCCAGCATTTT. As protein: CASSDQRLPGQGRYSNQPQHF.